Listed below are T cell receptor beta chains from one sample, sequenced in a study of shared clonotypes between healthy human individuals. Clones were read by immunoSEQ multiplex PCR, and TCRdb kept only the in-frame ones, dropping some. The sample lists a few million clones, 85% to 95% seen once, with roughly 0.34% in the top ten. Sequencing input: naive CD4+ T cells from PBMCs. The receptor source for this set is a man aged 18 to 29 in good health. Some clones in this sample may be carry-over from other donors' samples. Both conserved end residues are part of each CDR3. Fields, in order: V gene, clone size, CDR3 protein. The listing skips clone size in some rows; elsewhere it reads once, few, many or a size class.

TRBV5-1 - CASSLEQGGQYF
TRBV5-1 - CASSLARDSMNTGELFF
TRBV28 - CASIKRAGGPRYEQYF
TRBV6-6 once CASSWGQGSGNTIYF
TRBV5-1 - CASSFSGLTEAFF
TRBV6-1 - CAIGREVDYEQYF
TRBV20-1 - CSAPDNYGYTF
TRBV7-9 - CASSQTGEGKNIQYF
TRBV2 - CASSFDPMNTEAFF
TRBV5-1 - CASSTGDRAPTDTQYF
TRBV6-1 once CASSLGGNQETQYF
TRBV5-1 - CASSGAGVYYEQYF
TRBV7-8 - CASSLDGTGLYNEQFF
TRBV7-9 - CASSQGNTIYF
TRBV2 - CASSGLRDSSTDTQYF
TRBV5-1 - CASSLGALEGFYEQYF
TRBV30 - CAWRGALAGRFAGYTF